This T cell receptor beta chain came from a study of cytomegalovirus exposure and HLA in healthy donors. Study findings and constraints: When a later analysis compared HLA-associated TCR beta chains with equally common others, the HLA-associated chains turned out to be more clonally expanded and to have lower generation probabilities. Later, an analysis found that common viral pathogens appeared to be linked with several of the most significant clusters. A later look showed TCR association rates differing by HLA locus, highest for DRB1 and lowest for HLA-C. It was reported in a later analysis that an Asian-associated ancestry cluster showed fewer N-insertions than the approximately 700-donor mean.

The PCR contained 60 Vbeta and 13 Jbeta primers. The protocol was immunoSEQ multiplex PCR, while the TCRdb copy is restricted to in-frame clones and leaves out a portion. The sample comprises just under 95,000 clones, around four fifths of which are singletons, and under 8% rests with the top ten. This clone occurred a few times. The antigen is unknown. The CDR3 totals 15 residues. The V gene's germline CDR1 is LNHDA and CDR2 SQIVND (reference sequence). The J segment lost 2 bases and the V segment lost 6 bases, leaving 7 bases of the junction unmatched. This clonotype originated in a man aged 50-60 years in good health and CMV-seropositive. J is TRBJ1-2 and V is TRBV19; 9 bases agree with TRBD1. Source material: PBMCs. The CDR3 DNA sequence: TGTGCCAGTAGATCCCCGGGACAGGGAAACTATGGCTACACCTTC. Translated: CASRSPGQGNYGYTF.